These 31 T cell receptor beta chains were sequenced from one sample in a study of T-cell reconstitution after alpha-beta-depleted transplantation in children. Unique molecular identifiers were incorporated during preparation of the TCRbeta library. TCRdb reprocessed the PCR reads via MiXCR and lists one record per CDR3 protein. The profile shows over 550,000 distinct CDR3 sequences, roughly a tenth of them singletons. The input for sequencing was PBMCs from the stem cell graft donor, taken from the stem cell graft. The receptors come from a human donor who donated a stem cell graft to a child with acute myeloid leukemia.

The chain links TRBV2 to TRBJ2-5; a weak D match, TRBD2 (5 bases). Germline CDR1 SNHLY, CDR2 FYNNEI. This CDR3 is built from 12 residues. The V end lost 1 base, the J end lost 5 bases, and 5 bases lay between the germline ends. As DNA, the CDR3 is TGTGCCAGCAGTGAAGGGGAGGAGACCCAGTACTTC. Translation: CASSEGEETQYF.

This clonotype was counted only a few times. This may stem from a read error, because a much larger clone lies one nucleotide away. This sequence joins TRBV12-3 or TRBV12-4 and TRBJ1-2; a weak D match, TRBD1 (6 bases). The CDR3 loop spans 12 amino acids. The germline V and J ends were trimmed by 6 bases and 4 bases, with 9 bases remaining between them. The CDR3 is CASSRGGYGYTF. The DNA for the CDR3 is TGTGCCAGCAGCCGAGGGGGCTATGGCTACACCTTC.

This clonotype was seen only a few times. The chain combines TRBV6-1 with TRBJ2-7, with TRBD1 matching 7 bases. Per the germline V gene, CDR1 is MNHNS and CDR2 is SASEGT. This CDR3 is 14 amino acids long. Trimming at V came to 7 bases and at J to 4 bases, leaving 10 bases not matched to a gene. This CDR3 reads CASTTRDRSYEQYF. The CDR3 nucleotides read TGTGCCAGCACCACCAGGGACAGAAGTTACGAGCAGTACTTC.

The chain is built from TRBV6-2 or TRBV6-3 and TRBJ2-5, with D perhaps assigned TRBD1 or TRBD2 (5 bases each). Trimming stripped 6 bases from V and 3 bases from J, with 26 bases between. The germline gives CDR1 MNHEY, CDR2 SVGEGT. This CDR3 region has 18 residues. CDR3 DNA sequence: TGTGCCAGCAGCCGAGGGGTGGACACCACGGTCGGGGAAGAGACCCAGTACTTC. Amino acid sequence: CASSRGVDTTVGEETQYF.

This clonotype was picked up a small number of times. The V call is TRBV2, the J call TRBJ2-7, with TRBD2 identical over 9 bases. There are 12 residues in the CDR3. V lost 10 bases to trimming and J lost 7 bases; unmatched junction nucleotides: 8. Germline V CDR1 and CDR2: SNHLY, FYNNEI. The CDR3 coding sequence is TGTGCCATAGTAGCGGGAGTGGGTGAGCAGTACTTC. This gives the protein CAIVAGVGEQYF. Variable domain in full (rest from reference TRBV2 and TRBJ2-7): EPEVTQTPSHQVTQMGQEVILRCVPISNHLYFYWYRQILGQKVEFLVSFYNNEISEKSEIFDDQFSVERPDGSNFTLKIRSTKLEDSAMYFCAIVAGVGEQYFGPGTRLTVT.

This clonotype was counted at least ten times. The chain is built from TRBV7-2 and TRBJ2-7; the D gene is possibly TRBD2 (6 bases). The CDR3 consists of 15 residues. The V gene's germline CDR1 is SGHTA and CDR2 FQGNSA. Trimming left V 0 bases short and J 6 bases short, with 15 bases between. The CDR3 loop is CASSLASLGGPEQYF. Here the CDR3 DNA reads TGTGCCAGCAGCTTAGCGTCCCTGGGGGGACCCGAGCAGTACTTC.

The genes are TRBV7-3 and TRBJ2-6; a possible D gene is TRBD1 (5 bases). Trimming stripped 5 bases from V and 6 bases from J, with 17 bases between. CDR3 size: 16 residues. CDR1 is SGHTA and CDR2 is FQGTGA in the germline V gene. The CDR3 spells CASSPRSQGKANVLTF. The CDR3 region has the DNA TGTGCCAGCAGCCCCCGTTCCCAGGGAAAGGCCAACGTCCTGACTTTC.

J is TRBJ2-4 and V is TRBV11-2, with 8 bases identical to TRBD2. The germline gives CDR1 SGHAT, CDR2 FQNNGV. The junction had 13 bases not matched to a gene; V was cut back by 1 base and J by 14 bases. The CDR3 is 15 amino acids. CDR3 DNA sequence: TGTGCCAGCAGCTTAGGGGTTAGCGGGACCACCGCGGAGTACTTC. Its protein is CASSLGVSGTTAEYF.

The chain has TRBV7-2 and TRBJ1-1; D might be TRBD1 (5 bases). CDR1 and CDR2 from the germline V gene are SGHTA and FQGNSA. V was pared by 5 bases and J by 9 bases, with 16 bases between. The CDR3 runs to 13 residues. In DNA, the CDR3 is TGTGCCAGCAGCAATTATCGGGACGTCAAAGCTTTCTTT. This codes for CASSNYRDVKAFF. The full variable domain, completed using reference TRBV7-2 and TRBJ1-1, is GAGVSQSPSNKVTEKGKDVELRCDPISGHTALYWYRQSLGQGLEFLIYFQGNSAPDKSGLPSDRFSAERTGGSVSTLTIQRTQQEDSAVYLCASSNYRDVKAFFGQGTRLTVV.

This clonotype has only a few counts. This CDR3 is CASRRDVGELFF. The CDR3 DNA reads as TGTGCCAGCAGGAGGGATGTCGGGGAGCTGTTTTTT. J is TRBJ2-2 and V is TRBV6-2 or TRBV6-3, with TRBD2 as a possible D gene (5 bases). The V gene's germline CDR1 is MNHEY and CDR2 SVGEGT. The CDR3 has 12 amino acids. Trimming took 6 bases from V and 7 from J, leaving 9 bases between them.

The rearrangement joins TRBV7-8 to TRBJ2-1, with D possibly being TRBD1 or TRBD2 (5 bases each). V was trimmed by 5 bases and J by 7 bases, leaving 21 bases between them. The CDR3 is made up of 16 amino acids. Germline CDR1 SGHVS, CDR2 FQNEAQ. The CDR3 protein is CASSLPGPAKGNEQFF. DNA for the CDR3: TGTGCCAGCAGCCTTCCGGGACCCGCCAAGGGGAATGAGCAGTTCTTC.

This chain joins TRBV20-1 and TRBJ2-4; D remains unclear. The V and J ends lost 1 base and 0 bases respectively, with 4 bases between them. CDR3 length: 13 residues. In germline, CDR1 is DFQATT, CDR2 SNEGSKA (reference sequence). In nucleotides, the CDR3 is TGCAGTGCTAGAGCCATAGCCAAAAACATTCAGTACTTC. This gives the protein CSARAIAKNIQYF.

This clonotype was seen repeatedly, ten times or more. This sequence joins TRBV27 and TRBJ2-1; TRBD2 matches 8 bases. CDR1 and CDR2 (germline): MNHEY, SMNVEV (reference sequence). V was clipped by 4 bases and J by 6 bases; unmatched bases: 8. The CDR3 totals 15 residues. This CDR3 is CASSYVSGRGNEQFF. Here the CDR3 DNA reads TGTGCCAGCAGTTACGTAAGCGGGAGAGGCAATGAGCAGTTCTTC.

A remark on this clonotype: Mismatch with germline at one junction end may stem from a read error. The J gene is TRBJ2-3, the V gene TRBV7-3, with a weak D call TRBD1 (5 bases). Germline V gene lookup returns CDR1 SGHTA and CDR2 FQGTGA. The CDR3 contains 14 residues. The CDR3 loop is CASSVSRGADTRYF. For the CDR3, the DNA is TGTGCCAGCAGCGTTAGTAGGGGCGCAGATACGCGGTATTTT.

This clonotype was observed a few times. V and J are TRBV7-8 and TRBJ1-5; a possible D gene is TRBD1 (6 bases). The CDR3 contains 15 residues. The V gene lost 4 bases and the J gene lost 1 base, with 11 bases spanning the gap. The germline gives CDR1 SGHVS, CDR2 FQNEAQ. Written as DNA, the CDR3 is TGTGCCAGCAGCTGGAATACAGGGAGCAATCAGCCCCAGCATTTT. This codes for CASSWNTGSNQPQHF.

This clonotype has more than one count but fewer than ten. The chain combines TRBV20-1 with TRBJ2-1; 10 nucleotides align to TRBD2. Per germline, CDR1 DFQATT and CDR2 SNEGSKA (reference sequence). CDR3 length: 14 residues. The junction had 9 bases not matched to a gene; V was cut back by 5 bases and J by 8 bases. The CDR3: CSAESGRADDEQFF. The DNA for the CDR3 is TGCAGTGCTGAAAGCGGGAGGGCCGACGATGAGCAGTTCTTC.

The rearrangement joins TRBV28 to TRBJ1-1; a possible D gene is TRBD1 (6 bases). Looked up from germline, CDR1 is MDHEN and CDR2 is SYDVKM. This CDR3 has 14 residues. Trimming removed 4 bases from V and 4 bases from J, with 13 bases in between. CDR3 nucleotides: TGTGCCAGCAGTTCGAACAGGGTTATCACTGAAGCTTTCTTT. Its translation is CASSSNRVITEAFF. Looking up the rest from reference TRBV28 and TRBJ1-1 gives the full variable domain: DVKVTQSSRYLVKRTGEKVFLECVQDMDHENMFWYRQDPGLGLRLIYFSYDVKMKEKGDIPEGYSVSREKKERFSLILESASTNQTSMYLCASSSNRVITEAFFGQGTRLTVV.

In its sample, this clonotype was seen many times. The chain has TRBV28 and TRBJ2-7, with D perhaps matching TRBD1 or TRBD2 (5 bases each). V lost 7 bases and J lost 2, with 12 bases in between. The CDR3 runs 13 residues. Germline-derived CDR1 and CDR2 are MDHEN and SYDVKM. In DNA form, the CDR3 reads TGTGCCAGCATCCCGGGACCAACCTACGAGCAGTACTTC. This encodes CASIPGPTYEQYF.

The chain uses TRBV7-9 and TRBJ2-7; TRBD1 agrees at 8 bases. Losses at the gene ends were 5 bases for V and 2 bases for J; bases not matched to a gene: 14. The CDR3 runs 17 residues. Germline V gene data show CDR1 as SEHNR and CDR2 as FQNEAQ (reference sequence). CDR3 nucleotides: TGTGCCAGCAGCCCCGTAGGGGCCAGGGGGCTGACCTACGAGCAGTACTTC. Amino acid sequence: CASSPVGARGLTYEQYF.

The chain carries TRBV28 and TRBJ1-2, with no clear D. CDR1 and CDR2 (germline): MDHEN, SYDVKM. This CDR3 comprises 14 residues. V shed 1 base and J shed 6 bases, with 12 bases lying between them. CDR3 nucleotides: TGTGCCAGCAGTTTATATGGGGAGAGGAATGGCTACACCTTC. This sequence encodes CASSLYGERNGYTF.

V usage is TRBV7-9 and J usage is TRBJ2-1; D is perhaps TRBD2 (7 bases). Germline V CDR1 and CDR2: SEHNR, FQNEAQ (reference sequence). V lost 5 bases and J lost 1, with 18 bases in between. The CDR3 runs to 17 residues. CDR3 sequence reads: CASSHGGRDRSYNEQFF. CDR3 bases: TGTGCCAGCAGCCACGGGGGGCGGGATCGGTCCTACAATGAGCAGTTCTTC. The full variable domain, completed using reference TRBV7-9 and TRBJ2-1, is DTGVSQNPRHKITKRGQNVTFRCDPISEHNRLYWYRQTLGQGPEFLTYFQNEAQLEKSRLLSDRFSAERPKGSFSTLEIQRTEQGDSAMYLCASSHGGRDRSYNEQFFGPGTRLTVL.

This clonotype was recorded at least ten times. The V and J genes are TRBV28 and TRBJ2-4, with D tentatively TRBD1 or TRBD2 (6 bases each). V was pared by 7 bases and J by 9 bases, with 19 bases between. Per germline, CDR1 MDHEN and CDR2 SYDVKM. This CDR3 spans 14 amino acids. In DNA, the CDR3 is TGTGCCAGCACCCTGAGAGGGAAGGGGGGCATTCAGTACTTC. Its protein is CASTLRGKGGIQYF.

This clonotype has just a few counts. The chain carries TRBV29-1 and TRBJ2-7; D remains unclear. CDR1 and CDR2 from the germline V gene are SQVTM and ANQGSEA. Trimming stripped 2 bases from V and 3 bases from J, with 11 bases between. The CDR3 spans 13 residues. The CDR3 DNA is TGCAGCGTTGAATCTGACATTGGCTACGAGCAGTACTTC. Translating gives CSVESDIGYEQYF.

The sample holds many counts of this clonotype. The J gene is TRBJ2-7, the V gene TRBV7-2; D is possibly TRBD1 or TRBD2 (7 bases each). Germline CDR1 is SGHTA and CDR2 is FQGNSA. Trimming removed 4 bases from V and 6 bases from J, with 10 bases in between. The CDR3 is 12 amino acids. CDR3 in amino acids: CASSSGGGEQYF. CDR3 DNA sequence: TGTGCCAGCAGCTCAGGGGGGGGCGAGCAGTACTTC.

This clonotype has just a few counts. The chain has TRBV12-3 or TRBV12-4 and TRBJ2-7; D remains unclear. The CDR3 covers 16 residues. V was pared by 5 bases and J by 6 bases, with 23 bases between. Here the CDR3 reads CASSPPSSIGGSEQYF. CDR3 bases: TGTGCCAGCAGTCCCCCCTCCAGTATTGGCGGAAGCGAGCAGTACTTC.

This chain connects TRBV5-1 to TRBJ2-5, with 8 bases aligning to TRBD2. The CDR3 contains 16 residues. Unmatched junction bases numbered 12, after V lost 4 bases and J lost 4 bases. Germline-derived CDR1 and CDR2 are SGHRS and YFSETQ. CDR3 region: CASSLGRSGSGETQYF. The CDR3 coding sequence is TGCGCCAGCAGCCTAGGACGGAGCGGGAGTGGAGAGACCCAGTACTTC.

This chain connects TRBV7-3 to TRBJ1-1; D ambiguous. Germline V gives CDR1 SGHTA, CDR2 FQGTGA. This CDR3 region has 13 residues. V lost 6 bases and J 2 bases, leaving 10 bases between the germline ends. CDR3 DNA: TGTGCCAGCAGTCCTTGGGGTAACACTGAAGCTTTCTTT. It specifies CASSPWGNTEAFF.

This clonotype turned up a few times. V and J are TRBV28 and TRBJ2-5, with D tentatively TRBD1 or TRBD2 (5 bases each). Per the germline V gene, CDR1 is MDHEN and CDR2 is SYDVKM. This CDR3 region has 16 residues. V was trimmed by 3 bases and J by 5 bases, leaving 19 bases between them. In DNA, the CDR3 is TGTGCCAGCAGTTTCGGCCTGGCGAGGGGATGGGAGACCCAGTACTTC. Translated: CASSFGLARGWETQYF.

In this sample, this clonotype turned up many times. The chain employs TRBV29-1 and TRBJ1-5; D is perhaps TRBD1 (5 bases). The germline gives CDR1 SQVTM, CDR2 ANQGSEA. Trimming removed 4 bases from V and 4 bases from J, with 8 bases in between. The CDR3 spans 12 residues. In nucleotides, the CDR3 is TGCAGCGTTGGACAGATGAATCAGCCCCAGCATTTT. This translates into CSVGQMNQPQHF.

This sequence joins TRBV20-1 and TRBJ2-7, with 10 nucleotides matching TRBD2. The J segment lost 7 bases and the V segment lost 3 bases, leaving 15 bases of the junction unmatched. This CDR3 region has 16 residues. Germline values: CDR1 DFQATT, CDR2 SNEGSKA (reference sequence). CDR3 amino acids: CSASQVKAGGPKEQYF. CDR3 coding DNA: TGCAGTGCTAGCCAAGTAAAAGCGGGAGGGCCAAAAGAGCAGTACTTC.

This clonotype appeared many times. This sequence joins TRBV9 and TRBJ1-3; 8 positions agree with TRBD1. Germline values: CDR1 SGDLS, CDR2 YYNGEE. V lost 4 bases, J lost 14 bases, and 8 bases stayed unmatched. The CDR3 is 12 residues long. CDR3 coding DNA: TGTGCCAGCAGCCCAGGGGGCGAGGTCCTATATTTT. Residues: CASSPGGEVLYF.